Shown below are 15 T cell receptor beta chains from a single sample sequenced in a study of a mutant IDH1 vaccine in newly diagnosed glioma. Measured with immunoSEQ multiplex PCR; TCRdb has only the in-frame clones, and not every one. Seen here are roughly 70,000 clones, around four fifths observed once, and the top ten hold approximately 4.4%. Time point specified: baseline, week 1 (first vaccination visit). As to treatment: pre-vaccination baseline after standard-of-care therapy. The sequences come from peripheral blood mononuclear cells (PBMCs), collected from a glioma patient treated with radiotherapy, temozolomide or both. The origin of the receptors is a woman younger than 30 with glioma. Some clones in this sample may be carry-over from other donors' samples.

This chain uses TRBV5-6 with TRBJ2-4; D gene ambiguous. Trimming left V 4 bases short and J 9 bases short, with 14 bases between. Germline CDR1 is SGHDT and CDR2 is YYEEEE. The CDR3 is 13 residues long. DNA of the CDR3: TGTGCCAGCAGCGCAGACACCGCAAGCATTCAGTACTTC. Protein product: CASSADTASIQYF. Using reference TRBV5-6 and TRBJ2-4 for the parts outside the CDR3, the full variable domain is DAGVTQSPTHLIKTRGQQVTLRCSPKSGHDTVSWYQQALGQGPQFIFQYYEEEERQRGNFPDRFSGHQFPNYSSELNVNALLLGDSALYLCASSADTASIQYFGAGTRLSVL.

The V call is TRBV11-2, the J call TRBJ1-2, with D uncertain. Trimming stripped 3 bases from V and 5 bases from J, with 4 bases between. The CDR3 extends over 11 amino acids. Germline CDR1 is SGHAT and CDR2 is FQNNGV. The CDR3 sequence is CASSLGYGYTF. CDR3 coding DNA: TGTGCCAGCAGCTTGGGGTATGGCTACACCTTC. The complete variable domain, with remaining parts taken from reference TRBV11-2 and TRBJ1-2, reads EAGVAQSPRYKIIEKRQSVAFWCNPISGHATLYWYQQILGQGPKLLIQFQNNGVVDDSQLPKDRFSAERLKGVDSTLKIQPAKLEDSAVYLCASSLGYGYTFGSGTRLTVV.

For the CDR3, the DNA is TGTGCCAGCAGCCTGGGACTAGCCGGGGGCTTAGATACGCAGTATTTT. Translated: CASSLGLAGGLDTQYF. The chain uses TRBV5-6 and TRBJ2-3; 9 bases fit TRBD2. The CDR3 covers 16 residues. Trimming removed 4 bases from V and 5 bases from J; junction bases left unmatched: 11. Germline CDR1 SGHDT, CDR2 YYEEEE.

The V and J genes are TRBV29-1 and TRBJ2-6; D is undetermined. This CDR3 comprises 14 residues. V lost 7 bases, J lost 0 bases, and 10 bases lay in between. Germline V gene lookup returns CDR1 SQVTM and CDR2 ANQGSEA. The CDR3, as DNA: TGCAGCGCCGAACTGGGCTCTGGGGCCAACGTCCTGACTTTC. Residues: CSAELGSGANVLTF.

The CDR3 protein is CASSPLRSTDTQYF. In DNA form, the CDR3 reads TGTGCCAGCTCACCATTAAGAAGCACAGATACGCAGTATTTT. This chain connects TRBV18 to TRBJ2-3; no firm D call. Trimming removed 2 bases from V and 0 bases from J, with 6 bases in between. This CDR3 region has 14 residues. Germline V gives CDR1 KGHSH, CDR2 LQKENI.

This clone was seen once. This rearrangement joins TRBV5-6 to TRBJ1-3; D unclear. The CDR3 contains 14 residues. Trimming shortened V by 4 bases and J by 1 base, and 9 bases separated the two germline ends. The germline V gene has CDR1 SGHDT and CDR2 YYEEEE. The CDR3 bases are TGTGCCAGCAGCGAGGACCCTTCTGGAAACACCATATATTTT. Protein: CASSEDPSGNTIYF.

The V call is TRBV5-4, the J call TRBJ2-2; TRBD1 matches at 10 bases. Trimming cost V 4 bases and J 0 bases; bases outside gene matches: 6. CDR3 length: 17 amino acids. Germline CDR1 and CDR2: SGHNT and YYREEE (reference sequence). CDR3 in DNA: TGTGCCAGCAGCGCCGGGACAGGGGCTACGAACACCGGGGAGCTGTTTTTT. It yields the protein CASSAGTGATNTGELFF.

V and J are TRBV5-1 and TRBJ2-3, with unresolved D. V gave up 0 bases and J gave up 4 bases, with 0 bases separating them. Germline V gene data show CDR1 as SGHRS and CDR2 as YFSETQ. The CDR3 is 11 residues long. CDR3 residues: CASSLADTQYF. The DNA of the CDR3 is TGCGCCAGCAGCTTGGCAGATACGCAGTATTTT.

The sample holds a few counts of this clone. The rearrangement links TRBV5-1 to TRBJ1-1; the D gene is possibly TRBD1 (6 bases). V lost 2 bases to trimming and J lost 5 bases, with 16 bases between them. The CDR3 spans 15 residues. Germline loops: CDR1 SGHRS, CDR2 YFSETQ. The CDR3 sequence: CASSFLAGGLTEAFF. In nucleotides, the CDR3 is TGCGCCAGCAGCTTCTTGGCCGGGGGCTTAACTGAAGCTTTCTTT. The full variable domain, completed using reference TRBV5-1 and TRBJ1-1, is KAGVTQTPRYLIKTRGQQVTLSCSPISGHRSVSWYQQTPGQGLQFLFEYFSETQRNKGNFPGRFSGRQFSNSRSEMNVSTLELGDSALYLCASSFLAGGLTEAFFGQGTRLTVV.

J is TRBJ1-2 and V is TRBV5-4; 7 bases line up with TRBD1. The CDR3 spans 14 residues. The germline gives CDR1 SGHNT, CDR2 YYREEE (reference sequence). V lost 4 bases to trimming and J lost 5 bases; unmatched junction nucleotides: 8. DNA of the CDR3: TGTGCCAGCAGCCCCCTGCCAGGGGGTTATGGCTACACCTTC. This sequence encodes CASSPLPGGYGYTF.

The genes are TRBV7-2 and TRBJ2-2; 8 positions agree with TRBD2. CDR3 length: 17 residues. Germline V lookup: CDR1 SGHTA, CDR2 FQGNSA. After removal of 3 bases from V and 7 bases from J, the junction contained 13 bases not matched to a gene. CDR3: CASSLGAGGLSYGELFF. The CDR3 DNA follows: TGTGCCAGCAGCTTGGGGGCGGGAGGACTTTCGTACGGGGAGCTGTTTTTT.

This clone is judged medium-sized. The V call is TRBV5-1, the J call TRBJ1-1, with D hard to call. The V gene's germline CDR1 is SGHRS and CDR2 YFSETQ. This CDR3 region has 13 residues. Trimming removed 1 base from V and 4 bases from J, with 8 bases in between. The CDR3 spells CASSLYGSTEAFF. The CDR3 region has the DNA TGCGCCAGCAGCTTGTATGGGAGCACTGAAGCTTTCTTT.

This clone has just a few counts. The CDR3 DNA is TGTGCCAGCAGTGTGTCGATCTCTGGAAACACCATATATTTT. It specifies CASSVSISGNTIYF. The chain recombines TRBV2 with TRBJ1-3; D gene unclear. V was cut by 4 bases and J by 0 bases, with 7 bases left in between. The V gene's germline CDR1 is SNHLY and CDR2 FYNNEI. This CDR3 region has 14 residues.

This rearrangement joins TRBV6-6 to TRBJ2-6; tentatively, D is TRBD1 (5 bases). Per the germline V gene, CDR1 is MNHNY and CDR2 is SVGAGI (reference sequence). V was clipped by 7 bases and J by 1 base, with 11 bases between them. The CDR3 totals 15 residues. CDR3 sequence reads: CASIGAGSGANVLTF. The CDR3, as DNA: TGTGCCAGCATAGGGGCAGGGTCTGGGGCCAACGTCCTGACTTTC.

V and J are TRBV5-1 and TRBJ1-2; D gene ambiguous. There are 14 residues in the CDR3. Looked up from germline, CDR1 is SGHRS and CDR2 is YFSETQ. Trimming left V 0 bases short and J 7 bases short, with 13 bases between. CDR3 loop: CASSLVSSGAGYTF. The DNA of the CDR3 is TGCGCCAGCAGCTTGGTATCGAGTGGAGCTGGCTACACCTTC.